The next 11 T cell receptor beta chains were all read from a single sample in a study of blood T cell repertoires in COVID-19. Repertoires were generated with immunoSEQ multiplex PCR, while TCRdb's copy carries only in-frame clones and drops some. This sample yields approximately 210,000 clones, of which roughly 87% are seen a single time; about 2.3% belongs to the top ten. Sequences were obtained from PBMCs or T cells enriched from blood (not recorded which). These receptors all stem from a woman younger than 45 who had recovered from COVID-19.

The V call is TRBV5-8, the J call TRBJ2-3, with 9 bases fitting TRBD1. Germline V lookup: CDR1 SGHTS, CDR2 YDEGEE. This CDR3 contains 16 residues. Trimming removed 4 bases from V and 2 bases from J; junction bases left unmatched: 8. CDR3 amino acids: CASSPGQGGSTDTQYF. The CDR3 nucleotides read TGTGCCAGCAGCCCGGGACAGGGAGGTTCCACAGATACGCAGTATTTT.

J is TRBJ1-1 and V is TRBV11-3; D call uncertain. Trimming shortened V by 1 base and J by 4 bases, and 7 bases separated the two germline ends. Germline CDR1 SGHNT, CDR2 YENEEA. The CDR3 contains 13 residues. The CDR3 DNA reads TGTGCCAGCAGCTTAGCGTCCCTCACTGAAGCTTTCTTT. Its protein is CASSLASLTEAFF.

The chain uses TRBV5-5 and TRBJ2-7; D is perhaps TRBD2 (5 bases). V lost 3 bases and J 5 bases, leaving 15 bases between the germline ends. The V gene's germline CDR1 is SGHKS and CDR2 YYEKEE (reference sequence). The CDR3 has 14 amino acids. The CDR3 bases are TGTGCCAGCAGCTGGGAGCGTATGGGTCACGAGCAGTACTTC. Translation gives CASSWERMGHEQYF.

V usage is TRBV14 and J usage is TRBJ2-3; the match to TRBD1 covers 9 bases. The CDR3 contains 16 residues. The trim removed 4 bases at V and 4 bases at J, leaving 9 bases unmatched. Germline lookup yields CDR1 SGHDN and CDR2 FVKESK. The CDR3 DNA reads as TGTGCCAGCAGCCTAGGCGGGACAGGGAGGGCAGATACGCAGTATTTT. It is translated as CASSLGGTGRADTQYF. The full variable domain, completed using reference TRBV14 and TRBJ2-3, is EAGVTQFPSHSVIEKGQTVTLRCDPISGHDNLYWYRRVMGKEIKFLLHFVKESKQDESGMPNNRFLAERTGGTYSTLKVQPAELEDSGVYFCASSLGGTGRADTQYFGPGTRLTVL.

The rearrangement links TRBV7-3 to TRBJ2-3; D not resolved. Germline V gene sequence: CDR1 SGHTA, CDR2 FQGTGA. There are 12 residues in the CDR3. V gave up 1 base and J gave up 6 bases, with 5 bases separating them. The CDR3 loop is CASSLIRDTQYF. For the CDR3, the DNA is TGTGCCAGCAGCTTAATCCGGGATACGCAGTATTTT.

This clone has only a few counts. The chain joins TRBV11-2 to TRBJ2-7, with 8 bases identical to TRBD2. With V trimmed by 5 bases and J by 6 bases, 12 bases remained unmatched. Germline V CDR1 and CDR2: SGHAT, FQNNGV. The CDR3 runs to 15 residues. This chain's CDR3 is CASSKTGTSLGEQYF. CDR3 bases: TGTGCCAGCAGCAAGACCGGGACTAGTCTCGGCGAGCAGTACTTC.

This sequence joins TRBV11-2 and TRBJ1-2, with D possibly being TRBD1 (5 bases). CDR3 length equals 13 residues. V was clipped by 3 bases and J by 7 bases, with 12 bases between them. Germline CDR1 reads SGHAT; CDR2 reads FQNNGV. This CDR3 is CASSLSGLPGYTF. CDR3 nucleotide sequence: TGTGCCAGCAGCTTGTCAGGGTTGCCTGGCTACACCTTC.

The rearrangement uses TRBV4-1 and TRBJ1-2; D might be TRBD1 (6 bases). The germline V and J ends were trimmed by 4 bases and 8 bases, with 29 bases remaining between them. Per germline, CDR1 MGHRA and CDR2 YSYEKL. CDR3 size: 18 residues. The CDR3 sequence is CASSPQRGGGSTPEGYTF. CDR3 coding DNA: TGCGCCAGCAGCCCCCAACGGGGAGGGGGATCCACCCCAGAAGGCTACACCTTC.

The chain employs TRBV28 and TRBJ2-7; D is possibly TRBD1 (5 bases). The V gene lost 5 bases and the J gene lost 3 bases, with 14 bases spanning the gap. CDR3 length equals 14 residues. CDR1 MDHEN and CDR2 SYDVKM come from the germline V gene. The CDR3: CASSTPDSHYEQYF. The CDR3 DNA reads TGTGCCAGCAGTACACCCGACAGCCACTACGAGCAGTACTTC.

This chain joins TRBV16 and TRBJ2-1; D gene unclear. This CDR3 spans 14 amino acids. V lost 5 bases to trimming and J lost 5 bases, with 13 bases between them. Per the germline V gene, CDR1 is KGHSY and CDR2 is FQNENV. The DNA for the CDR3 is TGTGCCAGCAGCACACACAGCAGGAACAATGAGCAGTTCTTC. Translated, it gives CASSTHSRNNEQFF. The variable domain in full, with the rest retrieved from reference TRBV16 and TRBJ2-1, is GEEVAQTPKHLVRGEGQKAKLYCAPIKGHSYVFWYQQVLKNEFKFLISFQNENVFDETGMPKERFSAKCLPNSPCSLEIQATKLEDSAVYFCASSTHSRNNEQFFGPGTRLTVL.

CDR3 nucleotides: TGCGCCAGCAGTTTGACTTATAGCCTTAGCGAGCAGTTCTTC. Amino acids: CASSLTYSLSEQFF. The rearrangement links TRBV5-1 to TRBJ2-1; no definite D call. The CDR3 spans 14 residues. Germline assignment: CDR1 SGHRS and CDR2 YFSETQ. V lost 5 bases to trimming and J lost 10 bases, with 19 bases between them.